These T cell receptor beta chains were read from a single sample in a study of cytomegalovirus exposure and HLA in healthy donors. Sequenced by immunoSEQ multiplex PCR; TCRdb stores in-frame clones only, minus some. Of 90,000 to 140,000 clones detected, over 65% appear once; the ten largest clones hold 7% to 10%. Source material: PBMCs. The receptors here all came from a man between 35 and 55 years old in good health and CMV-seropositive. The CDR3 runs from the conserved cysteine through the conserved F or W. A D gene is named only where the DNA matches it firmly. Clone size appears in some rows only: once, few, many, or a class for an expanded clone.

CDR3: CASTRAGTSSYEQYF; DNA: TGTGCCAGCACCAGGGCAGGGACAAGCTCCTACGAGCAGTACTTC; D: -; size: once; V: TRBV27; J: TRBJ2-7
CDR3: CASSLWPGQGGYGYTF; DNA: TGTGCCAGCAGCTTGTGGCCGGGACAGGGAGGCTATGGCTACACCTTC; D: TRBD1; size: -; V: TRBV5-5; J: TRBJ1-2
CDR3: CASSALGTSGRRGTDTQYF; DNA: TGTGCCAGCAGTGCCCTGGGGACTAGCGGGAGAAGGGGCACAGATACGCAGTATTTT; D: TRBD2; size: few; V: TRBV28; J: TRBJ2-3
CDR3: CASSDLAGTGTDTQYF; DNA: TGTGCCAGCAGCGACCTAGCGGGAACCGGCACAGATACGCAGTATTTT; D: TRBD2; size: few; V: TRBV9; J: TRBJ2-3
CDR3: CASSQISQGGNTIYF; DNA: TGTGCCAGCAGCCAAATCTCCCAGGGGGGAAACACCATATATTTT; D: -; size: -; V: TRBV4-2; J: TRBJ1-3
CDR3: CASSALHGGEPLSREKLFF; DNA: TGTGCCAGCAGCGCCCTCCATGGCGGGGAACCTCTAAGTCGTGAAAAACTGTTTTTT; D: -; size: -; V: TRBV21-1; J: TRBJ1-4
CDR3: CASSYSDRAYGYTF; DNA: TGTGCCAGCAGTTACTCAGACAGGGCCTATGGCTACACCTTC; D: TRBD1; size: -; V: TRBV6-5; J: TRBJ1-2
CDR3: CASGLLDRGYGYTF; DNA: TGTGCTAGTGGTTTGCTAGACAGGGGCTATGGCTACACCTTC; D: TRBD1; size: -; V: TRBV12-5; J: TRBJ1-2
CDR3: CASSPLGQVASGANVLTF; DNA: TGCGCCAGCAGCCCACTAGGACAGGTTGCCTCTGGGGCCAACGTCCTGACTTTC; D: TRBD1; size: once; V: TRBV4-1; J: TRBJ2-6
CDR3: CASSLGTSGGNEQFF; DNA: TGTGCCAGCAGCTTAGGGACTAGCGGGGGCAATGAGCAGTTCTTC; D: TRBD2; size: -; V: TRBV7-9; J: TRBJ2-1
CDR3: CASSGRGGDTGELFF; DNA: TGTGCCAGCAGTGGGCGGGGGGGCGACACCGGGGAGCTGTTTTTT; D: TRBD2; size: -; V: TRBV25-1; J: TRBJ2-2
CDR3: CARSSRLASQETQYF; DNA: TGCGCCAGGAGCTCGAGACTAGCTAGCCAAGAGACCCAGTACTTC; D: TRBD2; size: -; V: TRBV5-1; J: TRBJ2-5
CDR3: CASSETPTGGYGYTF; DNA: TGTGCCAGCAGTGAAACCCCGACAGGGGGCTATGGCTACACCTTC; D: TRBD1; size: -; V: TRBV6-1; J: TRBJ1-2
CDR3: CATPGQPVGYTF; DNA: TGTGCCACCCCGGGACAGCCGGTTGGCTACACCTTC; D: TRBD1; size: -; V: TRBV28; J: TRBJ1-2
CDR3: CAWSGQGAYEQYF; DNA: TGTGCCTGGAGTGGCCAGGGTGCCTACGAGCAGTACTTC; D: -; size: -; V: TRBV30; J: TRBJ2-7
CDR3: CASSPRRTTIDNEQFF; DNA: TGTGCCAGCTCACCACGGAGGACTACTATTGACAATGAGCAGTTCTTC; D: -; size: -; V: TRBV18; J: TRBJ2-1
CDR3: CASSHWRLADAYNEQFF; DNA: TGTGCCAGCAGCCACTGGCGGCTAGCGGACGCCTACAATGAGCAGTTCTTC; D: TRBD2; size: -; V: TRBV14; J: TRBJ2-1
CDR3: CASRKGGAREQYF; DNA: TGTGCCAGCAGAAAAGGGGGGGCCCGCGAGCAGTACTTC; D: -; size: -; V: TRBV27; J: TRBJ2-7
CDR3: CASSPEAGVSNQPQHF; DNA: TGTGCCAGCAGCCCGGAGGCAGGGGTGAGCAATCAGCCCCAGCATTTT; D: -; size: once; V: TRBV7-6; J: TRBJ1-5
CDR3: CASSPSGGPLNEQFF; DNA: TGTGCCAGCAGCCCTAGCGGGGGCCCTCTTAATGAGCAGTTCTTC; D: TRBD2; size: -; V: TRBV28; J: TRBJ2-1
CDR3: CASSQTTGGNYGYTF; DNA: TGCGCCAGCAGCCAAACCACAGGGGGCAACTATGGCTACACCTTC; D: TRBD1; size: -; V: TRBV4-1; J: TRBJ1-2
CDR3: CASSEAGQGGSPLHF; DNA: TGTGCCAGCAGTGAAGCGGGACAGGGAGGTTCACCCCTCCACTTT; D: TRBD1; size: -; V: TRBV6-1; J: TRBJ1-6
CDR3: CASSQGQRDDTEAFF; DNA: TGCGCCAGCAGCCAAGGACAGCGGGACGACACTGAAGCTTTCTTT; D: -; size: -; V: TRBV4-1; J: TRBJ1-1
CDR3: CASTLGRSSTDTQYF; DNA: TGTGCTAGCACCTTGGGCAGGTCTAGCACAGATACGCAGTATTTT; D: -; size: -; V: TRBV7-7; J: TRBJ2-3
CDR3: CASSGAQGRYGYTF; DNA: TGTGCCAGCAGTGGGGCACAGGGGCGGTATGGCTACACCTTC; D: TRBD1; size: -; V: TRBV25-1; J: TRBJ1-2
CDR3: CASSQDPLPRSGGTEAFF; DNA: TGCGCCAGCAGCCAAGATCCCCTACCGCGCAGCGGGGGCACTGAAGCTTTCTTT; D: -; size: -; V: TRBV4-3; J: TRBJ1-1
CDR3: CASSPSRTGDMNTEAFF; DNA: TGTGCCAGCAGCCCCTCCCGGACAGGAGATATGAACACTGAAGCTTTCTTT; D: TRBD1; size: -; V: TRBV7-2; J: TRBJ1-1
CDR3: CASSFLAGSFTGELFF; DNA: TGTGCCAGCAGTTTCCTAGCGGGCTCTTTCACCGGGGAGCTGTTTTTT; D: TRBD2; size: -; V: TRBV27; J: TRBJ2-2
CDR3: CASSQDRTGVYEQYF; DNA: TGCGCCAGCAGCCAAGACCGGACAGGGGTCTACGAGCAGTACTTC; D: TRBD1; size: -; V: TRBV4-3; J: TRBJ2-7
CDR3: CASSLLRAYEQYF; DNA: TGTGCCAGCTCACTCTTGAGGGCCTACGAGCAGTACTTC; D: -; size: -; V: TRBV18; J: TRBJ2-7
CDR3: CASSPPREGRAGANGLTF; DNA: TGTGCCAGCAGCCCCCCCCGGGAGGGAAGGGCTGGGGCCAACGGCCTGACTTTC; D: TRBD2; size: few; V: TRBV5-4; J: TRBJ2-6
CDR3: CASSFTGARQPQHF; DNA: TGTGCCAGCAGCTTTACAGGGGCGCGGCAGCCCCAGCATTTT; D: TRBD1; size: -; V: TRBV5-6; J: TRBJ1-5
CDR3: CASSPYAGENQPQHF; DNA: TGTGCCAGCAGCCCATATGCGGGGGAAAATCAGCCCCAGCATTTT; D: -; size: few; V: TRBV7-2; J: TRBJ1-5
CDR3: CAYLVSGLAGTGELFF; DNA: TGTGCCTACTTGGTCTCGGGGCTAGCGGGCACCGGGGAGCTGTTTTTT; D: TRBD2; size: -; V: TRBV7-9; J: TRBJ2-2
CDR3: CASGSTDTQYF; DNA: TGTGCCAGCGGCTCCACAGATACGCAGTATTTT; D: -; size: -; V: TRBV27; J: TRBJ2-3
CDR3: CSATQGPKLFF; DNA: TGCAGTGCAACACAGGGGCCAAAGCTGTTTTTT; D: TRBD1; size: -; V: TRBV20-1; J: TRBJ2-2
CDR3: CASRGEQGMRDSNQPQHF; DNA: TGTGCCAGCAGAGGAGAACAGGGGATGAGGGATAGCAATCAGCCCCAGCATTTT; D: TRBD1; size: -; V: TRBV6-4; J: TRBJ1-5
CDR3: CASSLTSGRYTGELFF; DNA: TGCGCCAGCAGCTTGACTAGCGGGAGATACACCGGGGAGCTGTTTTTT; D: TRBD2; size: -; V: TRBV5-1; J: TRBJ2-2
CDR3: CASRDGGVGQGEKLFF; DNA: TGTGCCAGTAGGGATGGAGGGGTTGGACAAGGGGAAAAACTGTTTTTT; D: -; size: -; V: TRBV19; J: TRBJ1-4
CDR3: CASSEGHLGGETQYF; DNA: TGTGCCAGCAGTGAAGGACACTTAGGTGGAGAGACCCAGTACTTC; D: -; size: few; V: TRBV6-1; J: TRBJ2-5
CDR3: CSVATGGYGYTF; DNA: TGCAGCGTTGCGACAGGGGGCTATGGCTACACCTTC; D: TRBD1; size: few; V: TRBV29-1; J: TRBJ1-2
CDR3: CASSLGGGHGTYEQYF; DNA: TGTGCCAGCAGCTTAGGGGGGGGGCACGGCACCTACGAGCAGTACTTC; D: -; size: -; V: TRBV7-2; J: TRBJ2-7
CDR3: CASSTSLALSGSPDTQYF; DNA: TGTGCCAGCAGCACCAGCCTGGCCCTTAGCGGGAGTCCAGATACGCAGTATTTT; D: TRBD2; size: -; V: TRBV7-9; J: TRBJ2-3
CDR3: CASSYPLQGAREQYF; DNA: TGTGCCAGCAGTTACCCCTTACAGGGGGCGCGGGAGCAGTACTTC; D: TRBD1; size: -; V: TRBV28; J: TRBJ2-7
CDR3: CASSFGGSSWEEQYF; DNA: TGTGCCAGCAGCTTTGGCGGGAGTTCCTGGGAGGAGCAGTACTTC; D: TRBD2; size: -; V: TRBV5-4; J: TRBJ2-7
CDR3: CASSTVNSYEQYF; DNA: TGTGCCAGCAGCACGGTGAACTCCTACGAGCAGTACTTC; D: -; size: -; V: TRBV7-9; J: TRBJ2-7
CDR3: CASSPAAGKAYEQYF; DNA: TGTGCCAGCAGTCCCGCAGCCGGGAAAGCCTACGAGCAGTACTTC; D: -; size: -; V: TRBV28; J: TRBJ2-7
CDR3: CASSWGSGMNEQYF; DNA: TGTGCCAGTAGCTGGGGTAGCGGGATGAACGAGCAGTACTTC; D: TRBD2; size: -; V: TRBV6-6; J: TRBJ2-7
CDR3: CASSRGFPANEKLFF; DNA: TGTGCCAGTAGTCGCGGTTTTCCCGCTAATGAAAAACTGTTTTTT; D: -; size: -; V: TRBV19; J: TRBJ1-4
CDR3: CASSQDQDRGQGGYTF; DNA: TGTGCCAGCAGCCAAGATCAGGACAGGGGACAGGGGGGCTACACCTTC; D: TRBD1; size: once; V: TRBV4-2; J: TRBJ1-2